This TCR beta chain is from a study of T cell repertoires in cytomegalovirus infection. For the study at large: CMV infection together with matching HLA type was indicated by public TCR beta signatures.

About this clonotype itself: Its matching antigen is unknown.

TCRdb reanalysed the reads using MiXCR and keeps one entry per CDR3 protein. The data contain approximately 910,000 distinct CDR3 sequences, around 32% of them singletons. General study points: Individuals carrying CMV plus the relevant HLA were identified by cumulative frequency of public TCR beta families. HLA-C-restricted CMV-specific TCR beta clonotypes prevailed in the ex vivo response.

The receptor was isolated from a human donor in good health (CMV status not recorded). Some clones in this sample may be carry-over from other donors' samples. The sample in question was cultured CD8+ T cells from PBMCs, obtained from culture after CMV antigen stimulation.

In nucleotides, the CDR3 is TGTGCCAGCAGTTATGGACCCTCCAGCGCGCAGTATTTT. Protein product: CASSYGPSSAQYF. The J gene is TRBJ2-3, the V gene TRBV25-1; D is unresolved. Per germline, CDR1 MGHDK and CDR2 SYGVNS. The CDR3 is 13 residues long. V was trimmed by 5 bases and J by 10 bases, leaving 16 bases between them.